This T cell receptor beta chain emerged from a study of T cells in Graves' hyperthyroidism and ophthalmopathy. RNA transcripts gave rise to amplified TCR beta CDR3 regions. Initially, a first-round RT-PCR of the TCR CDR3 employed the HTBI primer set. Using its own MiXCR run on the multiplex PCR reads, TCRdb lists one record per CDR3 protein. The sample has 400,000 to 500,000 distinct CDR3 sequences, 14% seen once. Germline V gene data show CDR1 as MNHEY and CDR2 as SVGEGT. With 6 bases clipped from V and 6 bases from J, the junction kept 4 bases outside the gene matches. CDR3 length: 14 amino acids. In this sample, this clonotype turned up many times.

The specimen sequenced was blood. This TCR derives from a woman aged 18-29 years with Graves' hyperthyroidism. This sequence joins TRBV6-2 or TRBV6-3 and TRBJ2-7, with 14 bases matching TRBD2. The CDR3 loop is CASRPGLAGAEQYF. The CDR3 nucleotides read TGTGCCAGCAGGCCGGGACTAGCGGGAGCCGAGCAGTACTTC.